This T cell receptor beta chain was sequenced in a study of blood T cells in healthy people across ages. This clonotype was observed a handful of times. Primers used in a second PCR of roughly 6 to 11 cycles were a sample-barcoded 5' primer and a J-beta primer mix. TCRdb analysed the 5' RACE reads with MiXCR anew, one entry per CDR3 protein. This sample yields about 930,000 distinct CDR3 sequences, of which roughly 28% are seen a single time; 10% belongs to the top ten. The CDR3 has 18 amino acids. V shed 0 bases, J shed 5 bases, and the junction held 11 bases outside the gene matches. CDR1 is ENHRY, CDR2 SYGVKD, per germline. This sample was also put to use in a study of T cells of mothers and their children.

Sequenced input: blood. This clonotype originated in a woman aged 40 to 50 in good health. The chain carries TRBV10-3 and TRBJ2-3; 10 bases line up with TRBD1. CDR3 sequence (DNA): TGTGCCATCAGTGAGTCGACTCGCGGGACAGGGGCCGGAGATACGCAGTATTTT. It encodes CAISESTRGTGAGDTQYF.